Sequencing of this T cell receptor (beta chain) was carried out in a study of T cell responses to AZD1222 COVID-19 vaccine. Findings and limits, study-wide: Baseline seropositives among AZD1222 recipients totaled only five or six. Spike-spanning, vaccine-associated CD4 TCRs were dominant at 160-218 and 743-854. Among the donors, most were white British and more were female, and clonal diversity was possibly underestimated.

This CDR3 region has 14 residues. The ends lost 2 bases at V and 6 bases at J; junction bases unmatched: 3. Germline V CDR1 and CDR2: LNHDA, SQIVND (reference sequence). Points on this clone: Its target is not known.

Assay used: immunoSEQ multiplex PCR; TCRdb lists only in-frame clones, some missing. The sample holds some 72,000 clones, 92% seen once. The material sequenced was peripheral blood, taken on day 0 of MenACWY control vaccination. V and J are TRBV19 and TRBJ1-4, with 7 bases fitting TRBD1. The source is an adult in good health. This CDR3 is CASSIWQGDEKLFF. CDR3 nucleotides: TGTGCCAGTAGTATATGGCAGGGGGATGAAAAACTGTTTTTT. The full variable domain, with the rest looked up from reference TRBV19 and TRBJ1-4, is DGGITQSPKYLFRKEGQNVTLSCEQNLNHDAMYWYRQDPGQGLRLIYYSQIVNDFQKGDIAEGYSVSREKKESFPLTVTSAQKNPTAFYLCASSIWQGDEKLFFGSGTQLSVL.